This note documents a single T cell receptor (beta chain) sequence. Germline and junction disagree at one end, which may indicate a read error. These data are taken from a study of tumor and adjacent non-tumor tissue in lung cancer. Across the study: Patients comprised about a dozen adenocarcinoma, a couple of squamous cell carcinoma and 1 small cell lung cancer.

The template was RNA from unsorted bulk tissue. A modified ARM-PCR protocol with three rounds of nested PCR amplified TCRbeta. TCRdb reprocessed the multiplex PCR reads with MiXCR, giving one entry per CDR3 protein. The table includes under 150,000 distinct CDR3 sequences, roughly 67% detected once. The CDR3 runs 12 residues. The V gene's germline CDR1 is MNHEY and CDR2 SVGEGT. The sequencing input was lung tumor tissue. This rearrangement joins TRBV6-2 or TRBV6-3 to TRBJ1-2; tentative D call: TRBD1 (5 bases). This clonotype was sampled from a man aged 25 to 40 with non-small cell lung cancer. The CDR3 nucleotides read TGTGCCAACAGCCAAGGGGTATATGACTACACCTTC. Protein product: CANSQGVYDYTF.